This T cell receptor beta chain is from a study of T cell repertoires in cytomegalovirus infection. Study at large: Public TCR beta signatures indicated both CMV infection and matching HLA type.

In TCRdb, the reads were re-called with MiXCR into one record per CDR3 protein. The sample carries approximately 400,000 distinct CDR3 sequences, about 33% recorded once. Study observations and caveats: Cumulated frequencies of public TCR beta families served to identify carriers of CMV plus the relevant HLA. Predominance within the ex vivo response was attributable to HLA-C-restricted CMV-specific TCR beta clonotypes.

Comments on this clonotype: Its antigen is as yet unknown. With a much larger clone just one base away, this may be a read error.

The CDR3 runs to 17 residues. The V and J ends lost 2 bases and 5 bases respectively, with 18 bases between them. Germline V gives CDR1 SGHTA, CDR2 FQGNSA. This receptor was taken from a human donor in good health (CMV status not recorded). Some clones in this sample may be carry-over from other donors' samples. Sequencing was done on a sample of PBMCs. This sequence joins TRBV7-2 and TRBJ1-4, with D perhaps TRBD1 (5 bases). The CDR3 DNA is TGTGCCAGCAGCTTAAAGGGAGCGTGCAGGGCCAATGAAAAACTGTTTTTT. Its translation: CASSLKGACRANEKLFF.